This entry lists 19 T cell receptor beta chains sequenced from one sample in a study of blood T cell repertoires in COVID-19. Some clones are missing from TCRdb's copy, which holds only in-frame ones; the method was immunoSEQ multiplex PCR. The sample records more than 150,000 clones, almost 85% being singletons. The sequenced material came from peripheral blood. These receptors originate from a man aged 18 to 29 with active or convalescent COVID-19.

The chain employs TRBV5-1 and TRBJ1-5, with TRBD1 matching over 7 bases. Trimming at V came to 3 bases and at J to 4 bases, leaving 4 bases not matched to a gene. Germline V CDR1 and CDR2: SGHRS, YFSETQ. The CDR3 sequence is 14 residues long. In DNA, the CDR3 is TGCGCCAGCAGCTCGGGACAGCGTAATCAGCCCCAGCATTTT. This gives the protein CASSSGQRNQPQHF.

The genes are TRBV6-6 and TRBJ1-5, with D unresolved. V was shortened by 5 bases and J by 6 bases, with 17 bases between the two germline ends. This CDR3 contains 15 residues. Germline V gives CDR1 MNHNY, CDR2 SVGAGI (reference sequence). CDR3 nucleotides: TGTGCCAGCAGTCCCGCGGCGGGTGAAAGTCAGCCCCAGCATTTT. Translated, it gives CASSPAAGESQPQHF.

CDR3 DNA: TGCGCCAGCAGCCAGGCTGGCAGGGGGGCTGGGACCATATATTTT. Amino acid sequence: CASSQAGRGAGTIYF. The chain has TRBV4-1 and TRBJ1-3; 7 bases align to TRBD1. V dropped 3 bases and J dropped 10; count of bases not matched to a gene: 12. Looked up from germline, CDR1 is MGHRA and CDR2 is YSYEKL. This CDR3 spans 15 amino acids.

This clone was found a few times. This chain uses TRBV4-3 with TRBJ2-4; D perhaps matches TRBD2 (5 bases). Germline V CDR1 and CDR2: LGHNA, YSLEER. This CDR3 is 15 amino acids long. Trimming stripped 1 base from V and 7 bases from J, with 14 bases between. CDR3 bases: TGCGCCAGCAGCCAAGGGTGGGGAGAGAGGAACATTCAGTACTTC. Its translation: CASSQGWGERNIQYF.

The chain couples TRBV5-1 to TRBJ2-1; TRBD2 agrees at 8 bases. CDR1 is SGHRS, CDR2 YFSETQ, per germline. There are 16 residues in the CDR3. J lost 5 bases, V lost 4 bases, and 11 bases had no gene match. CDR3: CASSLLGAGANNEQFF. CDR3 nucleotide sequence: TGCGCCAGCAGCCTGTTGGGAGCGGGGGCAAACAATGAGCAGTTCTTC.

This sequence joins TRBV18 and TRBJ1-5, with 8 nucleotides matching TRBD1. V was clipped by 4 bases and J by 5 bases; unmatched bases: 7. This CDR3 contains 15 residues. Looked up from germline, CDR1 is KGHSH and CDR2 is LQKENI. CDR3 coding DNA: TGTGCCAGCTCACTTAAAACAGGGGGGGATCAGCCCCAGCATTTT. Translating it yields CASSLKTGGDQPQHF.

CDR3 in amino acids: CASSIRLPTGVNTEAFF. The CDR3 DNA sequence: TGTGCCAGTAGTATTCGGCTGCCGACAGGGGTGAACACTGAAGCTTTCTTT. V is TRBV19 and J is TRBJ1-1; 8 bases align to TRBD1. There are 17 residues in the CDR3. Per the germline V gene, CDR1 is LNHDA and CDR2 is SQIVND (reference sequence). V lost 3 bases and J lost 0; bases outside the gene matches: 9.

V usage is TRBV19 and J usage is TRBJ1-3; D possibly corresponds to TRBD1 (6 bases). Germline CDR1 is LNHDA and CDR2 is SQIVND (reference sequence). The CDR3 is made up of 14 amino acids. The germline V and J ends were trimmed by 8 bases and 0 bases, with 11 bases remaining between them. CDR3 sequence (DNA): TGTGCCAGTGGGCAGGGGAACTCTGGAAACACCATATATTTT. Protein: CASGQGNSGNTIYF. Drawing the rest from reference TRBV19 and TRBJ1-3, the complete variable domain is DGGITQSPKYLFRKEGQNVTLSCEQNLNHDAMYWYRQDPGQGLRLIYYSQIVNDFQKGDIAEGYSVSREKKESFPLTVTSAQKNPTAFYLCASGQGNSGNTIYFGEGSWLTVV.

The chain combines TRBV5-1 with TRBJ2-7; TRBD2 is a possible D gene (6 bases). In germline, CDR1 is SGHRS, CDR2 YFSETQ. With 2 bases removed from V and 2 bases from J, the gap between germline ends came to 14 bases. This CDR3 has 15 amino acids. The CDR3 protein is CASSFWGTRTYEQYF. The CDR3 DNA sequence: TGCGCCAGCAGCTTTTGGGGGACTCGGACCTACGAGCAGTACTTC.

V gene TRBV4-2 combines with J gene TRBJ1-5, with 8 bases identical to TRBD1. Germline V gene data show CDR1 as LGHNA and CDR2 as YNFKEQ. V lost 0 bases and J lost 5; bases outside the gene matches: 6. The CDR3 has 16 amino acids. CDR3 nucleotide sequence: TGTGCCAGCAGCCAAGATTTGGCAGGGGGCGATCAGCCCCAGCATTTT. It codes for CASSQDLAGGDQPQHF.

The chain is built from TRBV9 and TRBJ1-3; D is undetermined. The CDR3 is 15 residues long. V was cut by 0 bases and J by 4 bases, with 11 bases left in between. Germline lookup yields CDR1 SGDLS and CDR2 YYNGEE. CDR3 sequence (DNA): TGTGCCAGCAGCGTAGTACCTACGGGAGGAAACACCATATATTTT. Protein sequence: CASSVVPTGGNTIYF.

The J gene is TRBJ2-7, the V gene TRBV20-1, with a tentative D call TRBD1 (6 bases). Germline V gene lookup returns CDR1 DFQATT and CDR2 SNEGSKA (reference sequence). V dropped 3 bases and J dropped 5 bases, with 14 bases sitting between them. The CDR3 is 13 amino acids. In DNA form, the CDR3 reads TGCAGTGCTAGTCGGGCCAGGGGAAACGAGCAGTACTTC. Protein sequence: CSASRARGNEQYF.

This clone was seen just once. The chain joins TRBV14 to TRBJ2-2; D not certain. Germline CDR1 SGHDN, CDR2 FVKESK. The CDR3 sequence is 14 residues long. Trimming pared 0 bases from V and 2 bases from J, leaving 4 bases between. CDR3 region: CASSQDINTGELFF. The CDR3 DNA reads as TGTGCCAGCAGCCAAGATATAAACACCGGGGAGCTGTTTTTT.

The CDR3 is CASSYGSRGSDEQYF. The CDR3 DNA reads TGTGCCAGCAGTTACGGCTCCAGGGGGTCGGACGAGCAGTACTTC. V gene TRBV6-5 combines with J gene TRBJ2-7, with 7 nucleotides matching TRBD1. Germline V gives CDR1 MNHEY, CDR2 SVGAGI. Trimming cost V 2 bases and J 5 bases; bases outside gene matches: 9. CDR3 length: 15 residues.

The V and J genes are TRBV15 and TRBJ1-3; a possible D gene is TRBD1 (5 bases). The CDR3 has 16 amino acids. The V end was cut by 0 bases, the J end by 1 base, with 10 bases between. Germline CDR1 and CDR2: LNHNV and YYDKDF (reference sequence). In DNA form, the CDR3 reads TGTGCCACCAGCAGAGAGTTAGGGGCATCTGGAAACACCATATATTTT. This encodes CATSRELGASGNTIYF.

This clone was picked up one time. The chain combines TRBV7-2 with TRBJ2-5; 8 bases are shared with TRBD2. The CDR3 totals 17 residues. The V and J ends lost 2 bases and 1 base, in that order; junction bases with no gene match: 9. Looked up from germline, CDR1 is SGHTA and CDR2 is FQGNSA. The CDR3 DNA sequence: TGTGCCAGCAGCTTATTCGGGGGGGCCATTTTCCAAGAGACCCAGTACTTC. It translates to CASSLFGGAIFQETQYF.

This clone was counted a single time. The V call is TRBV15, the J call TRBJ1-4; 9 bases align to TRBD1. The germline gives CDR1 LNHNV, CDR2 YYDKDF (reference sequence). V shed 5 bases, J shed 8 bases, and the junction held 15 bases outside the gene matches. CDR3 length equals 17 residues. The CDR3 coding sequence is TGTGCCACCAGCTCGCGATTAGGAACAGGGGGCTTAGAAAAACTGTTTTTT. Its translation is CATSSRLGTGGLEKLFF.

The chain is built from TRBV5-1 and TRBJ2-7; 10 bases map to TRBD2. The ends lost 4 bases at V and 2 bases at J; junction bases unmatched: 9. The CDR3 consists of 16 residues. Germline-derived CDR1 and CDR2 are SGHRS and YFSETQ. CDR3 coding DNA: TGCGCCAGCAGCCCGATCTTAGCGGGAGGCGCCTACGAGCAGTACTTC. Encoded protein: CASSPILAGGAYEQYF.

The genes are TRBV3-1 (or the pseudogene TRBV3-2) and TRBJ2-1; D is possibly TRBD2 (5 bases). The CDR3 contains 15 residues. In germline, CDR1 is LGHDT, CDR2 YNNKEL (reference sequence). V lost 0 bases to trimming and J lost 7 bases, with 13 bases between them. This CDR3 is CASSQDLASQNEQFF. DNA for the CDR3: TGTGCCAGCAGCCAAGACCTGGCTAGCCAAAATGAGCAGTTCTTC.